These T cell receptor beta chains were read from a single sample in a study of cytomegalovirus exposure and HLA in healthy donors. Using immunoSEQ multiplex PCR, the repertoire was profiled, and TCRdb retains in-frame clones only, with some absent. Among roughly 160,000 clones listed, around 82% were seen once. Sequencing input: PBMCs. All receptors derive from a boy aged 2 to 9 in good health and CMV-seronegative. The CDR3 runs from the conserved cysteine through the conserved F or W. D genes are given only for firm matches. Clone size is stated in some rows and not others, as once, few, many or a class when expanded.

D gene	J gene	V gene	clone size	CDR3 protein	CDR3 DNA
TRBD2	TRBJ2-1	TRBV4-1	.	CASSPSGTYNEQFF	TGCGCCAGCAGCCCTAGCGGTACCTACAATGAGCAGTTCTTC
TRBD1	TRBJ2-5	TRBV28	.	CASSGSGQGAETQYF	TGTGCCAGCAGTGGGTCGGGACAGGGGGCAGAGACCCAGTACTTC
.	TRBJ1-1	TRBV10-1	.	CASSADRNTEAFF	TGCGCCAGCAGTGCAGACAGAAACACTGAAGCTTTCTTT
.	TRBJ2-2	TRBV19	.	CASSPRTASNTGELFF	TGTGCCAGTAGTCCCAGGACAGCCTCGAACACCGGGGAGCTGTTTTTT
.	TRBJ2-1	TRBV19	.	CATGDTGYNEQFF	TGTGCCACTGGGGACACCGGATACAATGAGCAGTTCTTC
TRBD2	TRBJ2-3	TRBV5-1	.	CASSFVSSGSTDTQYF	TGCGCCAGCAGCTTCGTCTCTAGCGGGAGCACAGATACGCAGTATTTT
.	TRBJ1-1	TRBV6-1	.	CATSLGVQTFF	TGTGCCACCTCCCTAGGGGTCCAAACTTTCTTT
TRBD2	TRBJ2-5	TRBV5-1	.	CASSLAGVSQETQYF	TGCGCCAGCAGCCTAGCGGGAGTCTCACAAGAGACCCAGTACTTC
.	TRBJ2-3	TRBV6-1	.	CASRDSSLTDTQYF	TGTGCCAGCAGGGACAGCAGTCTTACAGATACGCAGTATTTT
TRBD1	TRBJ1-5	TRBV6-6	.	CASKGTGLQPQHF	TGTGCCAGCAAGGGGACAGGGCTTCAGCCCCAGCATTTT
.	TRBJ2-3	TRBV9	.	CASSVTGGGDTQYF	TGTGCCAGCAGCGTAACCGGAGGCGGAGATACGCAGTATTTT
TRBD1	TRBJ2-7	TRBV5-1	.	CASSLAGQGIHEQYF	TGCGCCAGCAGCTTGGCCGGACAGGGCATCCACGAGCAGTACTTC
.	TRBJ1-3	TRBV15	few	CATSSLPGGYGNTIYF	TGTGCCACCAGCTCTCTCCCCGGGGGTTATGGAAACACCATATATTTT
.	TRBJ2-6	TRBV21-1	.	CASSATGTSFLGANVLTF	TGTGCCAGCAGCGCAACCGGGACTTCTTTTTTGGGGGCCAACGTCCTGACTTTC
TRBD2	TRBJ2-7	TRBV4-1	.	CASSQGGLAGEYEQYF	TGCGCCAGCAGCCAAGGTGGACTAGCGGGAGAATACGAGCAGTACTTC
.	TRBJ2-1	TRBV2	.	CASSPNNEQFF	TGTGCCAGCAGCCCTAACAATGAGCAGTTCTTC
.	TRBJ1-2	TRBV6-1	.	CASATGTFYGYTF	TGTGCCAGCGCTACAGGGACCTTCTATGGCTACACCTTC
TRBD1	TRBJ1-4	TRBV2	.	CAGSPGQQNEKLFF	TGTGCCGGGTCACCGGGACAGCAAAATGAAAAACTGTTTTTT
TRBD1	TRBJ2-7	TRBV29-1	.	CSVDGTGVGEQYF	TGCAGCGTTGACGGGACAGGGGTCGGCGAGCAGTACTTC
.	TRBJ1-2	TRBV6-1	once	CASSESLSGAFDGYTF	TGTGCCAGCAGTGAATCGTTAAGCGGAGCTTTCGATGGCTACACCTTC
TRBD2	TRBJ2-7	TRBV4-2	.	CASSQDTPQREQGYEQYF	TGTGCCAGCAGCCAAGATACCCCCCAGCGGGAGCAGGGTTACGAGCAGTACTTC
TRBD2	TRBJ2-3	TRBV11-1	few	CASSLLGLAGDTQYF	TGTGCCAGCAGCCTACTGGGGCTAGCGGGAGATACGCAGTATTTT
.	TRBJ1-5	TRBV2	.	CASSEQFQPQHF	TGTGCCAGCAGTGAGCAGTTTCAGCCCCAGCATTTT
.	TRBJ1-2	TRBV5-1	.	CASNPGGSRTTYGYTF	TGCGCCAGCAACCCCGGGGGGTCCAGGACGACCTATGGCTACACCTTC